This T cell receptor beta chain was identified in a study of regulatory T cells in long-lasting Graves disease. The study's findings and limits: Persistent disease was associated with favored TRBV28 usage and with favored use of TRBJ1-2 and TRBJ2-5.

The CDR3 is 15 residues long. The germline gives CDR1 SGHVS, CDR2 FQNEAQ. V lost 2 bases, J lost 5 bases, and 15 bases lay in between. Combining iRepertoire HTBI primers with Arm-PCR of CDR3 regions, the authors built TCR beta libraries. Each CDR3 protein gets one entry after TCRdb re-called the multiplex PCR reads with MiXCR. In the table there are around 450,000 distinct CDR3 sequences, 15% to 20% of which are singletons. Remarks on this clonotype: Its antigen is unidentified.

The time point is: newly diagnosed GD, antithyroid drugs for less than 3 months. The TCR library was made from RNA that had been extracted from PBMCs in TRIzol. These data are also associated with another study on T cells in Graves' hyperthyroidism and ophthalmopathy. That paper states: Orbital computed tomography and thyroid ultrasound, together with serum TRAb and thyroxine and clinical symptoms, were used for diagnoses. Blood samples included most of the expanded thyroid clonotypes exceeding 0.001.

The genes are TRBV7-8 and TRBJ2-5; D is possibly TRBD2 (6 bases). This receptor was obtained from a man aged 40-50 years with Graves disease. This material consisted of peripheral blood mononuclear cells (PBMCs), taken at new diagnosis, from a patient treated with antithyroid drugs. Here the CDR3 DNA reads TGTGCCAGCAGCTTATATGGGGGGAAGGGGGAGACCCAGTACTTC. It yields the protein CASSLYGGKGETQYF.